One TCR beta chain is described in this entry. This clone's antigen is unknown. No much larger clone exists at a distance of one base, and base qualities are not known. The entry originates in a study of cytomegalovirus exposure and HLA in healthy donors (dated by TCRdb to 2017 to 2019). Context from the whole study: In an earlier analysis of fewer than 750 of the donors, 250 to 350 Gb of sequence data and 120 million or so unique TCR beta sequences from 150 million to 200 million T cells were reported. Among a few hundred genotyped donors of the cohort, an average of about 240,000 unique TCR beta nucleotide sequences were sequenced per donor, roughly 20% of them non-productive. Approximately 310 gigabases of sequencing data and around 80 million unique TCR sequences made up an early release that covered several hundred HLA-typed donors. The genetic ancestry cluster associated with self-reported Caucasian donors included about four fifths of the 300 to 450 genotyped donors. In an earlier analysis of about 590 of the donors, high-throughput TCR beta sequencing was used to judge whether each TCR beta V gene segment behaved as functional or pseudogenic. Rather than drawing on any new phenotypic data, the later analysis identified candidate immune exposures from TCR beta sequences and the way those sequences occurred across donors. The study aimed to test whether cataloging public T cell receptors could reveal signatures of past pathogen exposure. Using immunosequencing, the study profiled T cell repertoires from about 650 subjects and related those repertoires to cytomegalovirus serostatus. In a later genetic analysis, genome-wide SNP genotypes for about 65% of the roughly 700 donors were used, and that subset was treated as a discovery cohort. Donor age, sex, ethnicity and CMV serostatus were collected together with the repertoire data. Typing coverage varied by locus: roughly 629-640 donors for A, B, C, DRB1 and DQB1; approximately 520 for DQA1; more than 600 for DPA1; about 450 for DPB1. Both class I and class II loci were covered by HLA typing, at four-digit resolution. All discovery cohort repertoires had been generated on a single sequencing platform. Roughly five DR-DQ haplotypes were handled as single units for association and clustering because linkage in the cohort was strong. In a later analysis, previously published TCR beta repertoires from 600 to 850 donors were re-analyzed and high-resolution HLA genotyping was added so that TCR occurrence patterns could be studied. A separate validation cohort of over 95 different subjects was used in addition to the roughly 620-subject first cohort. The study combined high-throughput TCR immunosequencing, statistical association of individual TCRs with disease status, and machine learning to predict cytomegalovirus infection status. General findings and caveats noted by the study authors: Because the 87-base-pair reads could not distinguish some IMGT-functional V segments, including TRBV6-2 and TRBV6-3, those segments were excluded. According to a later genetic analysis, donors in an Asian-associated ancestry cluster had fewer N-insertions in productive TCRs than the roughly 660-donor mean. In the study, around 160 TCR beta chains were listed as associated with cytomegalovirus. A later analysis found that TCR association rates varied across HLA loci, with DRB1 alleles showing the most associated TCRs and HLA-C alleles the fewest. Most TCR sequences were seen in very few donors, while some public TCRs were found in many individuals. A few of the identified cytomegalovirus-associated TCR beta chains were confirmed in vitro to be specific for cytomegalovirus antigens. Compared with equally common non-associated chains, HLA-associated TCR beta chains in a later analysis were more clonally expanded and had lower generation probabilities. The presence/absence analyses assumed that sequencing depth was roughly uniform across donors, and that assumption may not be true. This cohort had only TCR beta chains sequenced, and the lack of alpha or paired-chain data limited which features could be detected. V-gene and J-gene trimming of TCR beta chains was associated with a missense DCLRE1C variant in a later genetic analysis, and the association was replicated in an independent cohort. A later analysis found that most CMV-associated TCR beta chains appeared HLA-restricted, with HLA associations seemingly driven largely by CMV exposure. At a false discovery rate of 0.05, a later analysis linked under 20,000 TCR beta sequences to specific HLA alleles. Because counts were too low, seventeen rarely observed V segments, including chromosome 9 orphons, were excluded from the earlier analysis of 587 of the donors. The authors suggested that the approach could potentially be generalized to other disease states and immunological phenotypes. Broadly in line with IMGT annotations, most TCR beta V segments showed up in productive rearrangements about 87% or about 30% of the time in an earlier analysis of roughly 590 of the donors. A cluster of highly shared sequence variants was judged likely to represent a technical artifact of the sequencing pipeline. When HLA alleles, especially DR and DQ, strongly co-occurred, TCR associations were difficult to assign to individual alleles. Several of the top co-occurrence clusters appeared to be linked to parvovirus B19, influenza, CMV and Epstein-Barr virus, according to a later analysis. Immune exposure information for the cohort was limited to CMV serostatus. A further reported finding was that TCR beta sequences accurately predicted the HLA-A and HLA-B alleles for most subjects in the first cohort. The classifier was reported to diagnose cytomegalovirus status with high specificity and sensitivity in both the original and validation cohorts. HLA typing was unavailable for some donors at each locus, so association tests used only the typed subset. Correlated functional status among segregating V segments might reflect linkage disequilibrium, but an unknown experimental factor could not be ruled out.

The library was built by means of the immunoSEQ multiplex PCR assay. For the multiplex PCR, a mixture combining 60 forward primers for TCR Vbeta segments and 13 reverse primers for TCR Jbeta segments was used. A multiplex PCR assay on genomic DNA amplified the CDR3 region of rearranged TCR beta genes. On the Illumina HiSeq System, the amplified TCR beta libraries were sequenced as 87-base-pair reads. Under the source paper's analysis protocol: Across the 500 to 850 repertoires, a later analysis counted 78 million or so unique TCR beta chains, approximately 12 million of which were shared by at least two donors. A nearest-neighbor algorithm error-corrected the raw reads and collapsed the reads into unique sequences, merging closely related sequences to remove PCR and sequencing errors. To assign V, D and J gene segments, CDR3 sequences were aligned to IMGT reference sequences. For a sequence to be retained, a match of at least six nucleotides was required to both a V gene segment and a J gene segment. Rearrangements were called productive when the CDR3 lacked stop codons and stayed in frame with V and J; all others were non-productive. CDR3 was defined according to IMGT convention as the region running from the second conserved V-encoded cysteine to the conserved J-encoded phenylalanine. The earlier analysis of about 590 of the donors excluded sequences that lacked an unambiguous match to a single V gene segment. In an earlier analysis of about 590 of the donors, a V segment was called functional when productive rearrangements were above 56.7%, and segregating when the standard deviation between donors exceeded 5%. A statistical classification framework was built for diagnosing cytomegalovirus status from the catalog of TCR beta chain sequences. A later analysis assigned V and J genes by comparing TCR nucleotide sequences with IMGT/GENE-DB human TR gene sequences. In a later analysis, CDR3 sequences and most-parsimonious VDJ recombination scenarios were assigned using the TCRdist pipeline. In a later analysis, each TCR beta chain was defined by its CDR3 amino acid sequence together with its V-gene family, and reads lacking a unique V-gene family were excluded. In a later analysis, several hundred highly shared, low-generation-probability nucleotide sequences were removed to address suspected cross-contamination and a sequencing artifact. In a later analysis, a clonal expansion index was calculated for each public chain from normalized within-repertoire ranks of inferred template counts. In a later analysis, generation probabilities were computed with a VDJ recombination model fitted to out-of-frame rearrangements, and the resulting probabilities were checked against IGoR. In a later analysis, hypergeometric tests were used to score TCR-TCR, TCR-HLA and TCR-CMV co-occurrence, with a repertoire-size bias correction applied to TCR pairs. To estimate false discovery rates, a later analysis permuted the HLA or CMV assignments 20 times. In a later analysis, co-occurring TCRs were grouped with DBSCAN, and TCRdist sequence similarity was added when clustering was performed within HLA-allele-positive subsets. Repertoires with fewer than 30,000 or more than 120,000 public chains were left out of co-occurrence clustering, as were about 5 repertoires with anomalous nucleotide sharing. TCRdb took over this immuneACCESS table, retaining in-frame rearrangements with V and J assigned. Such tables are incomplete; in checked studies, under half of the missing clones stem from an unresolved V gene, and the remainder is unexplained. Clone size and the V and J calls come from that table; the DNA yielded D and trimming. The sample contains around 160,000 clones, roughly 80% of them found a single time. The ten largest clones capture roughly 2% of the sample.

The cohort was made up of 666 healthy bone marrow donors. Cohort members were all nominally healthy when sampled, although unrecorded immune exposures were likely present. CMV serostatus was recorded as positive for 250 to 300 and negative for 352 of the 666 cohort members, whereas no CMV serostatus was recorded for the donor in question. Every donor gave a peripheral blood sample, and the peripheral blood mononuclear cells from that sample were used for TCR beta sequencing. The Qiagen DNeasy Blood Extraction Kit was used to extract genomic DNA from the blood cell samples. Looking up the germline V gene yields CDR1 MNHNS and CDR2 SASEGT. V was cut back by 3 bases and J by 4 bases, leaving a gap of 15 bases between them. Reading from cysteine to phenylalanine, the CDR3 counts 15 amino acids. Only the CDR3 DNA stays, 45 bases, in frame from base 1.

The clonotype was recovered from a human donor in good health. The rearranged segments are TRBV6-1 and TRBJ2-5; no D segment can be confidently identified. Sequencing was carried out using PBMCs. CDR3 loop: CASSEGLKALETQYF. The nucleotides read TGTGCCAGCAGTGAGGGTTTGAAAGCGTTAGAGACCCAGTACTTC.